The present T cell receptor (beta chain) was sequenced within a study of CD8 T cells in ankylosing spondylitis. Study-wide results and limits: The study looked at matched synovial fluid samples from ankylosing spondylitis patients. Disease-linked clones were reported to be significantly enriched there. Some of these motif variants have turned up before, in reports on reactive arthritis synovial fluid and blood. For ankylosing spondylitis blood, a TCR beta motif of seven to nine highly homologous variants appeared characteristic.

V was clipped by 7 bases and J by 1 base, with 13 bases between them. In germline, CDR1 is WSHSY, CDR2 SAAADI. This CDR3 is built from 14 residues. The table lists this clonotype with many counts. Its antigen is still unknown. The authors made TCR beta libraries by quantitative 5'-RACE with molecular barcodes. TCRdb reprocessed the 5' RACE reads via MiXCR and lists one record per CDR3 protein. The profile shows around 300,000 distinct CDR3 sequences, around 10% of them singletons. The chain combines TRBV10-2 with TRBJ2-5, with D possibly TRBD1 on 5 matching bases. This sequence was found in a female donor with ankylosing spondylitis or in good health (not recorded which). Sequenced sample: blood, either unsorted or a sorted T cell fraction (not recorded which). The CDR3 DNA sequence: TGCGCCAGCACCTCTAGGACACGCCAAGAGACCCAGTACTTC. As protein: CASTSRTRQETQYF.